The present TCR beta chain was sequenced within a study of cytomegalovirus exposure and HLA in healthy donors (TCRdb year 2017). Notes on the research overall: According to a later analysis, one platform produced both the roughly 120 validation repertoires and the 620 or so repertoires of the first cohort. A separate validation cohort of roughly 130 different subjects was used in addition to the roughly 700-subject first cohort. To predict cytomegalovirus infection status, the study combined high-throughput TCR immunosequencing, statistical association of individual TCRs with disease status, and machine learning. The aim of the study was to test whether cataloging public T cell receptors could identify signatures of past pathogen exposure. Findings and caveats that apply to the study as a whole: The authors suggested that the approach could potentially be generalized to other disease states and immunological phenotypes. A later analysis found that TCRs clustered in the first cohort also tended to co-occur in the 120 validation repertoires, with about 94% of cluster scores above 0. A later analysis lacked HLA typing for the validation cohort, so it scored co-occurrence in that cohort across all 120 repertoires. Three of the identified cytomegalovirus-associated TCR beta chains were confirmed in vitro to be specific for cytomegalovirus antigens. Cytomegalovirus status was reported to be diagnosed by the classifier with high specificity and sensitivity in both the original and validation cohorts. In the study, 164 TCR beta chains were listed as associated with cytomegalovirus. Across donors, most TCR sequences were observed very rarely, whereas some public TCRs were present in many individuals.

About this clone: Its antigen is still unknown. No base-level quality is on record; no much larger clone is a single base apart.

Libraries were made using the immunoSEQ multiplex PCR assay. The study's own analysis went as follows. A statistical classification framework was built to diagnose cytomegalovirus status from the catalog of TCR beta chain sequences. TCRdb limited this immuneACCESS table to in-frame rearrangements with V and J called. A share of clones is missing; checked studies link under half to unresolved V genes, and the rest is unexplained. The V and J calls and clone size were taken over from that table, and D and trimming were inferred from the DNA. Present in this sample are roughly 300,000 clones, approximately 90% of which were seen just once. Of the sample, about 0.85% is held by the ten largest clones. V lost 4 bases and J lost 1 base, and the count of bases not matched to a germline gene is 5. From the germline V gene (reference sequence), CDR1 is SGHNT and CDR2 is YYREEE. The CDR3 measures 15 amino acids from cysteine to phenylalanine. Only the CDR3 region is kept as DNA, spanning 45 bases read in frame from base 1.

Separate from the approximately 690-subject first cohort, the validation cohort of roughly 130 subjects was the group to which the donors belonged. Sequenced input: PBMCs. The sequence came from a woman in her late teens or twenties in good health and CMV-seronegative. The rearranged segments are TRBV5-4 and TRBJ1-1, with 9 junctional bases fitting TRBD1. The nucleotide sequence reads TGTGCCAGCAGCCGACGACAGGGGGAGAACACTGAAGCTTTCTTT. Translated, it reads CASSRRQGENTEAFF.